Listed here is a single T cell receptor beta chain. Here immunoSEQ multiplex PCR was the method, and the copy in TCRdb shows in-frame clones only, minus some. The sample lists over 75,000 clones, around 97% occurring once. These data belong to a study of technical replicates of blood from a handful of donors. Trimming left V 3 bases short and J 1 base short, with 16 bases between. The CDR3 has 16 residues. Germline-derived CDR1 and CDR2 are SQVTM and ANQGSEA. This TCR derives from a human donor in good health. The chain employs TRBV29-1 and TRBJ2-1, with a tentative D call TRBD2 (5 bases). Material for sequencing was T cells isolated from PBMCs. The CDR3 bases are TGCAGCGTTGAGGGCGGGTATGGGAAGTCCTACAATGAGCAGTTCTTC. It encodes CSVEGGYGKSYNEQFF.